This entry lists 14 T cell receptor beta chains sequenced from one sample in a study of T cells in Graves' hyperthyroidism and ophthalmopathy. RNA transcripts gave rise to amplified TCR beta CDR3 regions. The study used the HTBI primer set for a first-round RT-PCR of the TCR CDR3. From the multiplex PCR reads, TCRdb called clonotypes with MiXCR, one entry per CDR3 protein. The sample lists 450,000 to 650,000 distinct CDR3 sequences, around 14% occurring once. Sample: blood. These receptors came from a woman aged 18-29 years with Graves' ophthalmopathy.

A few counts support this clonotype. This rearrangement joins TRBV7-2 to TRBJ1-3, with a possible D match to TRBD1 (6 bases). The CDR3 runs 18 residues. Germline CDR1 and CDR2: SGHTA and FQGNSA. Between the trimmed V and J ends, which lost 2 bases and 3 bases, there was a span of 20 bases. CDR3 loop: CASSLTIIVGGSGNTIYF. In DNA, the CDR3 is TGTGCCAGCAGCTTAACGATTATTGTGGGGGGCAGTGGAAACACCATATATTTT.

This clonotype was seen many times. The CDR3 DNA reads as TGCGCCAGCAGCCAAGAACGCGACGGACTAGGCTATGGCTACACCTTC. It encodes CASSQERDGLGYGYTF. The chain employs TRBV4-1 and TRBJ1-2; D gene uncertain. The germline V gene has CDR1 MGHRA and CDR2 YSYEKL. Trimming cost V 0 bases and J 4 bases, with 15 bases left between them. The CDR3 covers 16 residues.

This clonotype was detected ten times or more. The chain combines TRBV20-1 with TRBJ2-1; D not certain. CDR1 and CDR2 from the germline V gene are DFQATT and SNEGSKA (reference sequence). The CDR3 spans 11 residues. Trimming stripped 2 bases from V and 4 bases from J, with 3 bases between. Here the CDR3 reads CSARQYNEQFF. CDR3 DNA sequence: TGCAGTGCTAGACAGTACAATGAGCAGTTCTTC.

This chain uses TRBV4-1 with TRBJ1-2, with D uncertain. CDR1 is MGHRA and CDR2 is YSYEKL in the germline V gene. Trimming cost V 1 base and J 3 bases, with 15 bases left between them. This CDR3 has 16 residues. CDR3 amino acids: CASSQGQRASDYGYTF. In DNA form, the CDR3 reads TGCGCCAGCAGCCAAGGTCAGAGGGCATCGGACTATGGCTACACCTTC.

V usage is TRBV30 and J usage is TRBJ2-3; D might be TRBD2 (6 bases). V lost 0 bases, J lost 2 bases, and 12 bases lay in between. Germline assignment: CDR1 GTSNPN and CDR2 SVGIG (reference sequence). The CDR3 consists of 15 residues. CDR3 in amino acids: CAWSVQGLFTDTQYF. The DNA of the CDR3 is TGTGCCTGGAGTGTGCAGGGACTCTTCACAGATACGCAGTATTTT.

This clonotype was recorded a few times. V gene TRBV19 combines with J gene TRBJ1-5; a possible D gene is TRBD1 (5 bases). CDR1 LNHDA and CDR2 SQIVND come from the germline V gene (reference sequence). The CDR3 is 13 amino acids. The germline V and J ends were trimmed by 10 bases and 3 bases, with 13 bases remaining between them. The CDR3 spells CATKGQNNQPQHF. DNA for the CDR3: TGTGCCACCAAGGGGCAGAACAATCAGCCCCAGCATTTT.

This chain connects TRBV28 to TRBJ1-3; the D gene is possibly TRBD1 (6 bases). V was shortened by 6 bases and J by 5 bases, with 11 bases between the two germline ends. The CDR3 contains 13 residues. Germline values: CDR1 MDHEN, CDR2 SYDVKM. This chain's CDR3 is CASRNQGRNTIYF. As DNA, the CDR3 is TGTGCCAGCAGGAACCAGGGGAGAAACACCATATATTTT.

CDR3 residues: CASSPSFPTTGRQPQHF. CDR3 bases: TGTGCCAGCTCACCTAGCTTCCCAACGACAGGGAGGCAGCCCCAGCATTTT. The V call is TRBV18, the J call TRBJ1-5; TRBD1 agrees at 7 bases. V shed 3 bases, J shed 7 bases, and the junction held 15 bases outside the gene matches. CDR1 is KGHSH and CDR2 is LQKENI in the germline V gene. The CDR3 contains 17 residues.

This clonotype was seen at least ten times. J is TRBJ2-1 and V is TRBV2, with a possible D match to TRBD2 (6 bases). Trimming removed 3 bases at V and 5 bases at J, with 14 bases between. In germline, CDR1 is SNHLY, CDR2 FYNNEI. The CDR3 extends over 15 amino acids. The CDR3 loop is CASSDGQGGDNEQFF. The DNA of the CDR3 is TGTGCCAGCAGTGATGGGCAGGGAGGAGACAATGAGCAGTTCTTC. The whole variable domain, filled in from reference TRBV2 and TRBJ2-1, reads EPEVTQTPSHQVTQMGQEVILRCVPISNHLYFYWYRQILGQKVEFLVSFYNNEISEKSEIFDDQFSVERPDGSNFTLKIRSTKLEDSAMYFCASSDGQGGDNEQFFGPGTRLTVL.

This clonotype was seen a handful of times. The chain employs TRBV19 and TRBJ2-5; TRBD1 matches at 10 bases. The CDR3 is 17 residues long. J lost 5 bases, V lost 3 bases, and 12 bases had no gene match. The germline V gene encodes CDR1 LNHDA and CDR2 SQIVND (reference sequence). The CDR3 nucleotides are TGTGCCAGTAGTATCATTTTTGGGACAGGGGTGGTCGAGACCCAGTACTTC. It specifies CASSIIFGTGVVETQYF.

This clonotype appeared a few times. The chain employs TRBV6-2 or TRBV6-3 and TRBJ1-4, with D perhaps matching TRBD1 (5 bases). Germline CDR1 and CDR2: MNHEY and SVGEGT. Trimming removed 4 bases from V and 4 bases from J, with 10 bases in between. CDR3 length: 14 residues. The CDR3: CASSSGRLNEKLFF. In DNA, the CDR3 is TGTGCCAGCAGTTCGGGACGGCTTAATGAAAAACTGTTTTTT.

This clonotype occurred many times. The chain links TRBV6-6 to TRBJ2-5; perhaps TRBD2 as D (5 bases). The CDR3 consists of 15 residues. CDR1 is MNHNY and CDR2 is SVGAGI in the germline V gene (reference sequence). V was pared by 2 bases and J by 5 bases, with 15 bases between. Here the CDR3 reads CASSYGSRARETQYF. The CDR3 region has the DNA TGTGCCAGCAGTTACGGCTCGAGGGCCAGGGAGACCCAGTACTTC.

A few counts support this clonotype. This chain uses TRBV6-1 with TRBJ2-3, with a possible D match to TRBD2 (6 bases). This CDR3 spans 17 amino acids. Deletions cut 6 bases from V and 3 bases from J, with 22 bases between. Germline lookup yields CDR1 MNHNS and CDR2 SASEGT. The CDR3 loop is CASSYSPTSLGTDTQYF. As DNA, the CDR3 is TGTGCCAGCAGCTATTCCCCGACTAGTTTGGGAACAGATACGCAGTATTTT.

This clonotype has a count of ten or more. The chain uses TRBV6-1 and TRBJ2-7, with 7 bases fitting TRBD2. The germline V gene has CDR1 MNHNS and CDR2 SASEGT. V was pared by 5 bases and J by 4 bases, with 8 bases of the junction left unmatched. The CDR3 consists of 14 residues. This CDR3 reads CASSPGGSPYEQYF. CDR3 DNA: TGTGCCAGCAGTCCCGGGGGGTCCCCTTACGAGCAGTACTTC.